The entry below gives a single T cell receptor (beta chain) sequence along with its context. Indicated time point: blood 2 weeks post-SBRT. Indicated treatment: 15 Gy SBRT to primary tumor, nephrectomy 4 weeks later. The CDR3 has 16 residues. The germline V gene has CDR1 SGHNT and CDR2 YYREEE (reference sequence). V dropped 0 bases and J dropped 0 bases, with 12 bases sitting between them. This entry is derived from a study of radiation and T cells in renal cell carcinoma. The method was immunoSEQ multiplex PCR; TCRdb's version includes in-frame clones alone and lacks a portion of them. The sample records 150,000 to 180,000 clones, 87% being singletons.

The V call is TRBV5-4, the J call TRBJ1-2, with a weak D call TRBD1 (5 bases). This TCR was sampled from a woman in her 50s with renal cell carcinoma. The sequenced sample was blood, obtained from a patient whose treatment included radiotherapy and nephrectomy. The CDR3 sequence: CASSLVGRGPNYGYTF. The CDR3 DNA sequence: TGTGCCAGCAGCTTGGTTGGGAGGGGCCCTAACTATGGCTACACCTTC.